These 5 T cell receptor beta chains share one sample of origin, sequenced in a study of blood T cell repertoires in COVID-19 (dated by TCRdb to the early 2020s). Library prep was done by the immunoSEQ multiplex PCR assay. The clones in this table, taken by TCRdb from immuneACCESS, are in-frame only. Not every clone is retained; where verified, under half of the shortfall comes from an unresolved V gene, and the cause of the rest is unknown. For this sample there are 73,000 or so clones; roughly 89% appear just once. Less than 9% of the sample is in the top ten clones. Sequenced input: peripheral blood. These receptors were taken from a man between 25 and 39 years old with acute or convalescent COVID-19.

This chain joins TRBV28 and TRBJ2-3; 9 bases line up with TRBD2. The CDR3 runs to 16 residues. Germline CDR1 reads MDHEN; CDR2 reads SYDVKM. The ends lost 5 bases at V and 4 bases at J; junction bases unmatched: 10. CDR3 bases: TGTGCCAGCAGTCCCGCGGGAGGGCCCCCCCCAGATACGCAGTATTTT. Translated, it gives CASSPAGGPPPDTQYF.

This chain connects TRBV9 to TRBJ1-2; 7 bases line up with TRBD1. The CDR3 contains 13 residues. V lost 4 bases, J lost 4 bases, and 4 bases stayed unmatched. CDR1 and CDR2 (germline): SGDLS, YYNGEE. CDR3 in amino acids: CASSPQGFYGYTF. Here the CDR3 DNA reads TGTGCCAGCAGCCCACAGGGGTTCTATGGCTACACCTTC.

The table lists this clone with a count of one. The chain carries TRBV30 and TRBJ2-1; the D is unclear. V was cut by 0 bases and J by 0 bases, with 9 bases left in between. The germline V gene encodes CDR1 GTSNPN and CDR2 SVGIG (reference sequence). CDR3 length equals 15 residues. Here the CDR3 reads CAWSVGSSSYNEQFF. CDR3 bases: TGTGCCTGGAGTGTCGGGTCAAGCTCCTACAATGAGCAGTTCTTC.

V usage is TRBV18 and J usage is TRBJ1-3, with D maybe TRBD1 (6 bases). Germline-derived CDR1 and CDR2 are KGHSH and LQKENI. V lost 4 bases and J lost 0, with 7 bases in between. This CDR3 is built from 14 residues. The CDR3 here is CASSLGGSGNTIYF. CDR3 sequence (DNA): TGTGCCAGCTCACTAGGGGGCTCTGGAAACACCATATATTTT.

This clone was counted only a few times. The gene calls are TRBV6-5 and TRBJ2-5; 8 nucleotides align to TRBD2. From germline, CDR1 is MNHEY and CDR2 SVGAGI. The ends lost 7 bases at V and 5 bases at J; junction bases unmatched: 12. This CDR3 comprises 15 residues. CDR3 amino acids: CASKSGSVSTETQYF. The CDR3 DNA sequence: TGTGCCAGCAAGAGCGGGAGTGTTAGTACGGAGACCCAGTACTTC.